The 21 T cell receptor beta chains in this list originate from one sample, sequenced in a study of shared T cell receptors in the human thymus. Libraries were prepared by immunoSEQ multiplex PCR; TCRdb keeps only in-frame clonotypes and omits some of them. The sample has 700,000 to 750,000 clones; around 85% are singletons. This sample also appeared in a second study, on human thymus T cells.

Sequencing was performed on thymocytes. The receptors stem from a girl under three years old with a congenital heart defect.

The chain joins TRBV2 to TRBJ2-5, with unresolved D. CDR3 size: 14 residues. Trimming took 2 bases from V and 2 from J, leaving 9 bases between them. Germline V lookup: CDR1 SNHLY, CDR2 FYNNEI. The CDR3 protein is CASSESRRQETQYF. The CDR3 bases are TGTGCCAGCAGTGAAAGCCGTAGACAAGAGACCCAGTACTTC. Variable domain in full (rest from reference TRBV2 and TRBJ2-5): EPEVTQTPSHQVTQMGQEVILRCVPISNHLYFYWYRQILGQKVEFLVSFYNNEISEKSEIFDDQFSVERPDGSNFTLKIRSTKLEDSAMYFCASSESRRQETQYFGPGTRLLVL.

The rearrangement uses TRBV27 and TRBJ2-7; 8 bases are shared with TRBD1. V trimming: 2 bases; J trimming: 5 bases; junction bases outside the gene matches: 17. Per the germline V gene, CDR1 is MNHEY and CDR2 is SMNVEV (reference sequence). The CDR3 has 18 amino acids. The CDR3 DNA is TGTGCCAGCAGTTTAACTTCATCCCCGGACAGGGAAAGCAACGAGCAGTACTTC. It specifies CASSLTSSPDRESNEQYF.

The table lists this clone with a count of one. This sequence joins TRBV5-1 and TRBJ1-1, with D perhaps TRBD1 (6 bases). CDR1 and CDR2 from the germline V gene are SGHRS and YFSETQ. V was pared by 4 bases and J by 6 bases, with 16 bases between. This CDR3 comprises 14 residues. CDR3 protein: CASSHFKGVAEAFF. The CDR3 nucleotides are TGCGCCAGCAGCCATTTCAAGGGGGTGGCTGAAGCTTTCTTT.

This clone was seen just once. This rearrangement joins TRBV9 to TRBJ1-3, with TRBD1 matching over 7 bases. Trimming at V came to 4 bases and at J to 0 bases, leaving 7 bases not matched to a gene. The CDR3 has 16 amino acids. Germline V gene data show CDR1 as SGDLS and CDR2 as YYNGEE. The CDR3 DNA reads TGTGCCAGCAGCCCAGGGGGACTGCACTCTGGAAACACCATATATTTT. Translation: CASSPGGLHSGNTIYF.

V gene TRBV5-1 combines with J gene TRBJ1-2; a weak D match, TRBD1 (5 bases). The V end lost 4 bases, the J end lost 4 bases, and 20 bases lay between the germline ends. The CDR3 is 16 amino acids. CDR1 and CDR2 (germline): SGHRS, YFSETQ. The CDR3 DNA reads TGCGCCAGCAGCCCGGGGGACGCCGATGAGTTCTATGGCTACACCTTC. Translation: CASSPGDADEFYGYTF.

This clone was seen a few times. The chain combines TRBV7-9 with TRBJ2-1; 10 nucleotides match TRBD1. V lost 1 base and J lost 8; bases outside the gene matches: 17. This CDR3 has 19 amino acids. Germline V gene data show CDR1 as SEHNR and CDR2 as FQNEAQ (reference sequence). The CDR3 protein is CASSLDNPPGQGTIYEQFF. In DNA, the CDR3 is TGTGCCAGCAGCTTAGATAACCCCCCGGGACAGGGGACGATATATGAGCAGTTCTTC.

The V call is TRBV4-1, the J call TRBJ2-1; D is perhaps TRBD2 (5 bases). The V gene's germline CDR1 is MGHRA and CDR2 YSYEKL. V shed 4 bases and J shed 5 bases, with 18 bases lying between them. CDR3 length equals 16 residues. CDR3 region: CASSPNTGEGNNEQFF. Written as DNA, the CDR3 is TGCGCCAGCAGCCCTAATACCGGGGAAGGGAACAATGAGCAGTTCTTC.

This chain uses TRBV15 with TRBJ1-2, with D possibly matching TRBD1 (5 bases). Trimming shortened V by 1 base and J by 10 bases, and 16 bases separated the two germline ends. This CDR3 region has 14 residues. Germline V CDR1 and CDR2: LNHNV, YYDKDF (reference sequence). CDR3 sequence reads: CATSRGGSPGIYTF. DNA for the CDR3: TGTGCCACCAGCAGAGGGGGCAGTCCAGGGATCTACACCTTC.

The V gene is TRBV5-1, the J gene TRBJ1-2; 8 bases line up with TRBD1. The CDR3 runs 15 residues. The ends lost 2 bases at V and 8 bases at J; junction bases unmatched: 11. CDR1 and CDR2 (germline): SGHRS, YFSETQ. CDR3 bases: TGCGCCAGCAGCTTACTACCGGGACAGGTGAGGGGCTACACCTTC. Translating gives CASSLLPGQVRGYTF.

V is TRBV29-1 and J is TRBJ1-1; D ambiguous. CDR1 SQVTM and CDR2 ANQGSEA come from the germline V gene. This CDR3 has 11 amino acids. V lost 5 bases and J 4 bases, leaving 8 bases between the germline ends. The CDR3, as DNA: TGCAGCGTTCCACGGGGCACTGAAGCTTTCTTT. It is translated as CSVPRGTEAFF.

CDR3 sequence reads: CASSQVQSRGGGYGGYTF. CDR3 DNA sequence: TGTGCCAGCAGCCAGGTTCAGTCGAGAGGGGGAGGGTATGGTGGCTACACCTTC. The chain recombines TRBV4-2 with TRBJ1-2; possible D gene TRBD1, 6 bases. Germline values: CDR1 LGHNA, CDR2 YNFKEQ. The CDR3 extends over 18 amino acids. V lost 3 bases, J lost 7 bases, and 27 bases lay in between.

This chain joins TRBV5-4 and TRBJ2-5; 10 bases fit TRBD2. Germline lookup yields CDR1 SGHNT and CDR2 YYREEE (reference sequence). Trimming at V came to 4 bases and at J to 4 bases, leaving 13 bases not matched to a gene. The CDR3 has 17 residues. This CDR3 is CASSEKFSGGRGETQYF. The CDR3, as DNA: TGTGCCAGCAGCGAAAAATTTAGCGGGGGGAGGGGAGAGACCCAGTACTTC.

Only one count was recorded for this clone. This sequence joins TRBV7-9 and TRBJ1-1; 8 bases fit TRBD1. With V trimmed by 5 bases and J by 4 bases, 15 bases remained unmatched. There are 17 residues in the CDR3. Germline V gives CDR1 SEHNR, CDR2 FQNEAQ (reference sequence). Here the CDR3 reads CASSPIRTGWQGTEAFF. CDR3 nucleotide sequence: TGTGCCAGCAGCCCCATAAGGACAGGGTGGCAGGGCACTGAAGCTTTCTTT.

The chain carries TRBV6-5 and TRBJ1-6; tentative D call: TRBD1 (5 bases). Trimming stripped 8 bases from V and 7 bases from J, with 12 bases between. Germline CDR1 is MNHEY and CDR2 is SVGAGI. The CDR3 runs 13 residues. The DNA of the CDR3 is TGTGCCAGCGGTCGGGACTCCAATTCACCCCTCCACTTT. It is translated as CASGRDSNSPLHF.

The chain carries TRBV21-1 and TRBJ1-1; TRBD1, the table's D call, was not compared with the DNA. TRBV21-1 is a pseudogene locus. The CDR3 runs to 13 residues. CDR3 nucleotide sequence: TGTGCCAGCAGCACAAGGACAAGGGGTGAAGCTTTCTTT. This codes for CASSTRTRGEAFF.

The V call is TRBV9, the J call TRBJ2-4; TRBD2 is a possible D gene (6 bases). V was cut by 4 bases and J by 7 bases, with 12 bases left in between. Germline assignment: CDR1 SGDLS and CDR2 YYNGEE. This CDR3 contains 13 residues. The DNA of the CDR3 is TGTGCCAGCAGCCCAACCCGGGGGAACATTCAGTACTTC. This codes for CASSPTRGNIQYF.

This chain connects TRBV9 to TRBJ2-6; 15 bases match TRBD2. There are 19 residues in the CDR3. Germline V gives CDR1 SGDLS, CDR2 YYNGEE. V lost 0 bases to trimming and J lost 4 bases; unmatched junction nucleotides: 5. The CDR3 loop reads CASSVDGLAGGAGANVLTF. In DNA, the CDR3 is TGTGCCAGCAGCGTAGACGGACTAGCGGGGGGGGCAGGGGCCAACGTCCTGACTTTC.

The chain couples TRBV27 to TRBJ1-2, with a weak D call TRBD1 (5 bases). V was shortened by 0 bases and J by 2 bases, with 22 bases between the two germline ends. Germline CDR1 MNHEY, CDR2 SMNVEV (reference sequence). This CDR3 region has 19 residues. CDR3 nucleotides: TGTGCCAGCAGTTTATCCTCTGCGTTGGGTCAGGGAAAGAACTATGGCTACACCTTC. Translated: CASSLSSALGQGKNYGYTF.

The rearrangement links TRBV10-3 to TRBJ1-5; D might be TRBD1 (6 bases). CDR1 is ENHRY and CDR2 is SYGVKD in the germline V gene. The CDR3 is 15 residues long. Trimming stripped 4 bases from V and 5 bases from J, with 15 bases between. CDR3 DNA: TGTGCCATCAGTGTCGCCAGGGGCAGGGATCAGCCCCAGCATTTT. Translating gives CAISVARGRDQPQHF.

The chain uses TRBV4-1 and TRBJ1-2; 7 nucleotides match TRBD1. CDR3 length: 19 amino acids. The ends lost 0 bases at V and 3 bases at J; junction bases unmatched: 16. Germline-derived CDR1 and CDR2 are MGHRA and YSYEKL. The CDR3 DNA is TGCGCCAGCAGCCAAGATCGGATGACAGGGTCCTGGGGCGACTATGGCTACACCTTC. It is translated as CASSQDRMTGSWGDYGYTF.

This clone appeared a few times. The V gene is TRBV7-2, the J gene TRBJ2-3; TRBD2 might be the D (6 bases). The germline V and J ends were trimmed by 3 bases and 4 bases, with 23 bases remaining between them. CDR1 is SGHTA and CDR2 is FQGNSA in the germline V gene. The CDR3 has 18 residues. CDR3 sequence reads: CASSFRGWEGPRADTQYF. CDR3 coding DNA: TGTGCCAGCAGCTTTCGGGGGTGGGAAGGCCCCAGGGCAGATACGCAGTATTTT.